Below, 27 T cell receptor beta chains from the same sample are listed, as sequenced in a study of blood T cell repertoires in COVID-19. Libraries were prepared by immunoSEQ multiplex PCR; TCRdb keeps only in-frame clonotypes and omits some of them. This table has 180,000 or so clones, approximately 86% appearing once. The specimen was peripheral blood. The receptor set was obtained from an older man with acute or convalescent COVID-19.

The chain uses TRBV5-1 and TRBJ2-3; no clear D gene. Trimming removed 0 bases at V and 6 bases at J, with 5 bases between. This CDR3 region has 12 residues. Germline CDR1 reads SGHRS; CDR2 reads YFSETQ. CDR3 sequence: CASSLGADTQYF. The CDR3 DNA is TGCGCCAGCAGCTTGGGGGCGGATACGCAGTATTTT.

CDR3 in amino acids: CSGTSPRAGSYNEQFF. In nucleotides, the CDR3 is TGCAGCGGGACTAGCCCTAGGGCGGGCTCCTACAATGAGCAGTTCTTC. The rearrangement links TRBV29-1 to TRBJ2-1, with 8 bases matching TRBD2. Per the germline V gene, CDR1 is SQVTM and CDR2 is ANQGSEA. The CDR3 runs to 16 residues. Losses at the gene ends were 7 bases for V and 0 bases for J; bases not matched to a gene: 11.

The chain has TRBV4-2 and TRBJ2-7; 8 bases line up with TRBD2. Germline V lookup: CDR1 LGHNA, CDR2 YNFKEQ. This CDR3 is built from 15 residues. Trimming removed 2 bases from V and 6 bases from J; junction bases left unmatched: 9. In DNA form, the CDR3 reads TGTGCCAGCAGCCAATGGGGGACTAGGGCTTTCGAGCAGTACTTC. Protein product: CASSQWGTRAFEQYF.

In this sample, this clone turned up a few times. The gene calls are TRBV6-2 or TRBV6-3 and TRBJ1-2, with D perhaps matching TRBD1 (6 bases). V was cut by 3 bases and J by 8 bases, with 10 bases left in between. The CDR3 sequence is 12 residues long. CDR1 is MNHEY and CDR2 is SVGEGT in the germline V gene. CDR3 coding DNA: TGTGCCAGCAGTTATCCGGACAGCGGCTACACCTTC. Its protein is CASSYPDSGYTF.

The CDR3 nucleotides are TGTGCCAGCAGTCCGACAGCTGGAAACACCATATATTTT. It codes for CASSPTAGNTIYF. V usage is TRBV12-3 or TRBV12-4 and J usage is TRBJ1-3, with D perhaps matching TRBD1 (5 bases). V gave up 5 bases and J gave up 2 bases, with 7 bases separating them. The CDR3 loop spans 13 amino acids.

This chain joins TRBV2 and TRBJ2-5, with 12 bases lining up with TRBD2. The CDR3 length is 15 residues. V gave up 3 bases and J gave up 5 bases; unmatched junction bases: 4. Germline V gene data show CDR1 as SNHLY and CDR2 as FYNNEI. The CDR3 DNA sequence: TGTGCCAGCAGTGAGCTAGCGGGGGGGCTGGAGACCCAGTACTTC. It translates to CASSELAGGLETQYF.

The rearrangement uses TRBV10-3 and TRBJ1-3; TRBD1 matches 9 bases. V lost 8 bases, J lost 2 bases, and 7 bases stayed unmatched. The CDR3 has 15 amino acids. The V gene's germline CDR1 is ENHRY and CDR2 SYGVKD. The CDR3 nucleotides read TGTGCCATCGAACAGGGGGCACTAGCTGGAAACACCATATATTTT. Its protein product is CAIEQGALAGNTIYF.

The J gene is TRBJ1-6, the V gene TRBV4-3; 10 bases match TRBD1. The CDR3 is made up of 17 amino acids. V gave up 3 bases and J gave up 7 bases; unmatched junction bases: 9. Germline V gene sequence: CDR1 LGHNA, CDR2 YSLEER. CDR3 sequence reads: CASSQGTGEWVNSPLHF. In DNA, the CDR3 is TGCGCCAGCAGCCAGGGGACAGGGGAATGGGTAAATTCACCCCTCCACTTT.

This clone was seen only a few times. The chain has TRBV12-3 or TRBV12-4 and TRBJ1-2; D gene ambiguous. With 5 bases removed from V and 2 bases from J, the gap between germline ends came to 6 bases. This CDR3 has 12 residues. The CDR3 sequence is CASSPRNYGYTF. The CDR3 DNA reads as TGTGCCAGCAGTCCGAGGAACTATGGCTACACCTTC.

V is TRBV28 and J is TRBJ1-1; 8 positions agree with TRBD1. Germline V lookup: CDR1 MDHEN, CDR2 SYDVKM. The CDR3 consists of 12 residues. DNA for the CDR3: TGTGCGGCGACAGGGGTGGTAACTGAAGCTTTCTTT. This gives the protein CAATGVVTEAFF.

This chain links TRBV5-4 with TRBJ1-1; TRBD1 might be the D (5 bases). The V and J ends lost 5 bases and 5 bases respectively, with 13 bases between them. This CDR3 is 13 amino acids long. Germline values: CDR1 SGHNT, CDR2 YYREEE (reference sequence). Here the CDR3 reads CASRGVRGTEAFF. The CDR3, as DNA: TGTGCCAGCAGGGGGGTGCGGGGGACTGAAGCTTTCTTT. Together with reference TRBV5-4 and TRBJ1-1, the CDR3 gives the full variable domain: ETGVTQSPTHLIKTRGQQVTLRCSSQSGHNTVSWYQQALGQGPQFIFQYYREEENGRGNFPPRFSGLQFPNYSSELNVNALELDDSALYLCASRGVRGTEAFFGQGTRLTVV.

This clone was detected only once. The gene calls are TRBV5-4 and TRBJ1-4; D is possibly TRBD1 (6 bases). V gave up 4 bases and J gave up 2 bases, with 9 bases separating them. This CDR3 contains 14 residues. Germline V CDR1 and CDR2: SGHNT, YYREEE (reference sequence). This CDR3 is CASSRQGTNEKLFF. The CDR3 DNA sequence: TGTGCCAGCAGCCGTCAGGGGACTAATGAAAAACTGTTTTTT.

The V and J genes are TRBV28 and TRBJ2-1; 9 bases line up with TRBD1. In germline, CDR1 is MDHEN, CDR2 SYDVKM. V gave up 8 bases and J gave up 5 bases; unmatched junction bases: 10. The CDR3 has 15 residues. CDR3 region: CASQPPGQGHNEQFF. The CDR3 bases are TGTGCCAGCCAACCCCCGGGACAGGGACACAATGAGCAGTTCTTC. Together with reference TRBV28 and TRBJ2-1, the CDR3 gives the full variable domain: DVKVTQSSRYLVKRTGEKVFLECVQDMDHENMFWYRQDPGLGLRLIYFSYDVKMKEKGDIPEGYSVSREKKERFSLILESASTNQTSMYLCASQPPGQGHNEQFFGPGTRLTVL.

This sequence joins TRBV13 and TRBJ2-3; 8 bases are shared with TRBD2. Germline CDR1 PRHDT, CDR2 FYEKMQ (reference sequence). V shed 2 bases and J 3 bases; nucleotides not matched to a gene: 13. The CDR3 covers 18 residues. This CDR3 reads CASSLSSGGPWETDTQYF. The CDR3 coding sequence is TGTGCCAGCAGCTTATCGAGCGGGGGCCCCTGGGAAACAGATACGCAGTATTTT.

The rearrangement uses TRBV5-5 and TRBJ2-5, with TRBD1 as a possible D gene (6 bases). V was clipped by 4 bases and J by 5 bases, with 15 bases between them. CDR1 and CDR2 from the germline V gene are SGHKS and YYEKEE (reference sequence). The CDR3 covers 14 residues. The CDR3 loop reads CASSPLNREETQYF. As DNA, the CDR3 is TGTGCCAGCAGCCCCCTCAACAGGGAGGAGACCCAGTACTTC.

The V call is TRBV15, the J call TRBJ1-5; a possible D gene is TRBD1 (6 bases). Germline values: CDR1 LNHNV, CDR2 YYDKDF (reference sequence). The CDR3 has 13 amino acids. With 5 bases removed from V and 4 bases from J, the gap between germline ends came to 9 bases. CDR3 coding DNA: TGTGCCACCAGCCGGGGGGCAAATCAGCCCCAGCATTTT. Its protein product is CATSRGANQPQHF.

The chain combines TRBV7-5 with TRBJ2-3; no check of the table's D call, TRBD2, against the DNA was made. TRBV7-5 is a listed pseudogene. The CDR3 loop spans 20 amino acids. CDR3 residues: CVRSLRIRDRGGWFTDTQYF. The CDR3 DNA sequence: TGTGTCAGAAGCCTACGGATCAGGGATCGGGGGGGGTGGTTCACAGATACGCAGTATTTT.

This clone was observed a few times. The chain is built from TRBV7-9 and TRBJ2-5; D remains unclear. Germline V gives CDR1 SEHNR, CDR2 FQNEAQ (reference sequence). The CDR3 consists of 15 residues. V was shortened by 2 bases and J by 3 bases, with 13 bases between the two germline ends. The CDR3 is CASSLSPYREETQYF. CDR3 bases: TGTGCCAGCAGCTTATCCCCCTACCGGGAAGAGACCCAGTACTTC. The entire variable domain, with the rest obtained from reference TRBV7-9 and TRBJ2-5, is as follows: DTGVSQNPRHKITKRGQNVTFRCDPISEHNRLYWYRQTLGQGPEFLTYFQNEAQLEKSRLLSDRFSAERPKGSFSTLEIQRTEQGDSAMYLCASSLSPYREETQYFGPGTRLLVL.

J is TRBJ1-5 and V is TRBV2, with 7 bases that match TRBD1. V trimming: 6 bases; J trimming: 0 bases; junction bases outside the gene matches: 11. Germline V gene data show CDR1 as SNHLY and CDR2 as FYNNEI. The CDR3 consists of 17 residues. In DNA form, the CDR3 reads TGTGCCAGCAGCATCACGGGGACAGTAGATAGCAATCAGCCCCAGCATTTT. Translation: CASSITGTVDSNQPQHF.

The V gene is TRBV28, the J gene TRBJ2-1; 12 bases agree with TRBD2. This CDR3 spans 19 amino acids. The trim removed 6 bases at V and 8 bases at J, leaving 20 bases unmatched. Germline V gene data show CDR1 as MDHEN and CDR2 as SYDVKM. The CDR3 loop reads CASRRLAGETLNPWDEQFF. CDR3 DNA sequence: TGTGCCAGCAGGAGACTAGCGGGGGAGACCCTAAATCCCTGGGATGAGCAGTTCTTC.

In this sample, this clone turned up a few times. The chain has TRBV7-3 and TRBJ1-2; D not resolved. V gave up 2 bases and J gave up 3 bases, with 7 bases separating them. The CDR3 runs 13 residues. Germline CDR1 SGHTA, CDR2 FQGTGA. DNA for the CDR3: TGTGCCAGCAGCTTAGGGCAGGACTATGGCTACACCTTC. Translated, it gives CASSLGQDYGYTF. Full variable domain (rest looked up from reference TRBV7-3 and TRBJ1-2): GAGVSQTPSNKVTEKGKYVELRCDPISGHTALYWYRQSLGQGPEFLIYFQGTGAADDSGLPNDRFFAVRPEGSVSTLKIQRTERGDSAVYLCASSLGQDYGYTFGSGTRLTVV.

The chain carries TRBV3-1 (or the pseudogene TRBV3-2) and TRBJ2-1; D ambiguous. The CDR3 consists of 16 residues. Germline V gives CDR1 LGHDT, CDR2 YNNKEL (reference sequence). V was clipped by 4 bases and J by 0 bases, with 13 bases between them. In DNA form, the CDR3 reads TGTGCCAGCAGCCCCCTGCGGATTAGCTCCTACAATGAGCAGTTCTTC. Its translation is CASSPLRISSYNEQFF.

The chain links TRBV28 to TRBJ1-5; 7 bases map to TRBD1. The CDR3 totals 15 residues. Germline V gene lookup returns CDR1 MDHEN and CDR2 SYDVKM. V lost 6 bases and J lost 5; bases outside the gene matches: 10. CDR3 loop: CASRPPGQRYQPQHF. CDR3 nucleotides: TGTGCCAGCAGGCCGCCGGGACAGCGTTATCAGCCCCAGCATTTT.

The chain combines TRBV6-5 with TRBJ1-2, with D uncertain. The CDR3 loop spans 12 amino acids. The V end was cut by 10 bases, the J end by 3 bases, with 12 bases between. The germline V gene has CDR1 MNHEY and CDR2 SVGAGI. CDR3 in DNA: TGTGCCACCCGTGGGCCGGACTATGGCTACACCTTC. It codes for CATRGPDYGYTF.

This chain uses TRBV15 with TRBJ2-5, with D tentatively TRBD1 (5 bases). V was shortened by 6 bases and J by 1 base, with 9 bases between the two germline ends. The CDR3 extends over 13 amino acids. The germline V gene has CDR1 LNHNV and CDR2 YYDKDF (reference sequence). This CDR3 reads CATSRQIQETQYF. CDR3 sequence (DNA): TGTGCCACCAGTCGACAGATCCAAGAGACCCAGTACTTC.

The chain has TRBV7-3 and TRBJ2-3; D is unclear. This CDR3 comprises 13 residues. V gave up 2 bases and J gave up 3 bases, with 6 bases separating them. Germline V gene data show CDR1 as SGHTA and CDR2 as FQGTGA. The CDR3 reads CASSLAYTDTQYF. The CDR3 region has the DNA TGTGCCAGCAGCTTAGCGTATACAGATACGCAGTATTTT.

This sequence joins TRBV3-1 (or the pseudogene TRBV3-2) and TRBJ2-7, with 9 bases matching TRBD2. Germline V lookup: CDR1 LGHDT, CDR2 YNNKEL (reference sequence). The CDR3 runs to 15 residues. The V gene end was trimmed by 5 bases and the J gene end by 6 bases; junction bases not matched to a gene: 11. CDR3 nucleotides: TGTGCCAGCAGCAGTGCGCGGGAGGGGTTGCGCGAGCAGTACTTC. Residues: CASSSAREGLREQYF.